This record looks at one T cell receptor (beta chain) sequence and its context. The method was immunoSEQ multiplex PCR; TCRdb's version includes in-frame clones alone and lacks a portion of them. Of about 88,000 clones in the sample, roughly 91% were seen once. The data were obtained in a study of blood T cell repertoires in COVID-19. The source of this sequence is a man younger than 35 with COVID-19, enrolled during active disease. Sequencing was done on a sample of peripheral blood.

The CDR3 reads CASGAPNTGELFF. The CDR3 nucleotides are TGTGCCAGCGGGGCCCCGAACACCGGGGAGCTGTTTTTT. V and J are TRBV27 and TRBJ2-2, with D tentatively TRBD1 (5 bases). Trimming removed 8 bases from V and 0 bases from J, with 7 bases in between. Looked up from germline, CDR1 is MNHEY and CDR2 is SMNVEV (reference sequence). There are 13 residues in the CDR3.